This T cell receptor beta chain comes out of a study of cytomegalovirus exposure and HLA in healthy donors (dated by TCRdb to between 2016 and 2019). Describing the broader study: In an earlier analysis of roughly 590 of the donors, under 300 Gb of sequence data and 90 million to 120 million unique TCR beta sequences from about 179 million T cells were reported. About 280 gigabases of sequencing data and roughly 90 million unique TCR sequences were included in an early release covering several hundred HLA-typed donors. Among the roughly 410 genotyped donors, approximately 82% belonged to the genetic ancestry cluster associated with self-reported Caucasian donors. The study aimed to test whether signatures of past pathogen exposure could be identified by cataloging public T cell receptors. Using immunosequencing, the study profiled T cell repertoires from about 650 subjects and related those repertoires to cytomegalovirus serostatus. Besides the first cohort of hundreds of subjects, a separate validation cohort made up of 120 different subjects was used. The study combined high-throughput TCR immunosequencing, statistical association of individual TCRs with disease status, and machine learning to predict cytomegalovirus infection status. In a later analysis, previously published TCR beta repertoires from 500 to 750 donors were re-analyzed and high-resolution HLA genotyping was added so that TCR occurrence patterns could be studied. The later analysis used no new phenotypic data to find candidate immune exposures, relying instead on TCR beta sequences and their occurrence across donors. In an earlier analysis of around 540 of the donors, high-throughput TCR beta sequencing was used to judge whether each TCR beta V gene segment behaved as functional or pseudogenic. Donor age, sex, ethnicity and CMV serostatus were compiled alongside the repertoire data. A later genetic analysis took genome-wide SNP genotypes for about 65% of the 666 donors and used that subset as a discovery cohort. Every repertoire in the discovery cohort had been generated on one and the same sequencing platform. HLA typing included class I and class II loci at four-digit resolution. The number of typed donors differed by locus: 629-630 for A, B, C, DRB1 and DQB1; some 540 for DQA1; about 600 for DPA1; and some 430 for DPB1. Four to six DR-DQ haplotypes were handled as single units for association and clustering, since linkage in the cohort was strong. On average, about 240,000 unique TCR beta nucleotide sequences were sequenced per donor among more than 350 genotyped donors of the cohort, with around 19% of those sequences being non-productive. Overall study results and their limits: In a later analysis, 15,000 to 20,000 TCR beta sequences were associated with specific HLA alleles at a false discovery rate of 0.05. Approximately 18 rarely observed V segments, including chromosome 9 orphons, were excluded from the earlier analysis of several hundred of the donors because counts were too low. The cohort was sequenced for TCR beta chains only, and without alpha or paired-chain data the features that could be detected were limited. The authors suggested that the approach could potentially be generalized to other disease states and immunological phenotypes. A further reported finding was that TCR beta sequences accurately predicted the HLA-A and HLA-B alleles for most subjects in the first cohort. In both the original and validation cohorts, the classifier was reported to diagnose cytomegalovirus status with high specificity and sensitivity. Broadly in line with IMGT annotations, most TCR beta V segments showed up in productive rearrangements about 87% or about 30% of the time in an earlier analysis of several hundred of the donors. In a later analysis, most CMV-associated TCR beta chains were found to appear HLA-restricted, with HLA associations seemingly driven largely by CMV exposure. In a later genetic analysis, a missense DCLRE1C variant was associated with V-gene and J-gene trimming of TCR beta chains, and the association was replicated in an independent cohort. In a later analysis, HLA-associated TCR beta chains showed more clonal expansion and lower generation probabilities than non-associated chains that were equally common. In a later genetic analysis, fewer N-insertions in productive TCRs were reported among donors in an Asian-associated ancestry cluster than the roughly 700-donor mean. Strong co-occurrence of HLA alleles, especially DR and DQ, made assigning TCR associations to individual alleles difficult. A cluster of highly shared sequence variants was judged likely to be a technical artifact of the sequencing pipeline. Most TCR sequences were observed very rarely across donors, whereas some public TCRs were present in many individuals. A later analysis reported that several top co-occurrence clusters appeared linked to parvovirus B19, influenza, CMV and Epstein-Barr virus. Correlated functional status among segregating V segments might reflect linkage disequilibrium, but an unknown experimental factor could not be ruled out. For the cohort, immune exposure information was limited to CMV serostatus. A later analysis found that TCR association rates varied across HLA loci, with DRB1 alleles showing the most associated TCRs and HLA-C alleles the fewest. HLA typing was unavailable for some donors at each locus, so association tests used only the typed subset. A total of 150 or so TCR beta chains were listed by the study as associated with cytomegalovirus. Some IMGT-functional V segments, including TRBV6-2 and TRBV6-3, could not be distinguished by the 87-base-pair reads and were therefore excluded. In vitro tests confirmed that a few of the cytomegalovirus-associated TCR beta chains recognize cytomegalovirus antigens. Presence/absence analyses assumed roughly uniform sequencing depth across donors, an assumption that may not hold.

The library was made by the immunoSEQ multiplex PCR assay. The multiplex PCR relied on a mix of 60 forward primers for TCR Vbeta segments and 13 reverse primers for TCR Jbeta segments. The CDR3 region of rearranged TCR beta genes was amplified from genomic DNA with a multiplex PCR assay. The Illumina HiSeq System was used to sequence the amplified TCR beta libraries as 87-base-pair reads. The original pipeline was this. In a later analysis, tens of millions of unique TCR beta chains were counted across the 666 repertoires, and about 9.9 million of these chains were shared by at least two donors. Raw reads were error-corrected and collapsed into unique sequences with a nearest-neighbor algorithm that merged closely related sequences to remove PCR and sequencing errors. CDR3 sequences were aligned to IMGT reference sequences to assign V, D and J gene segments. For a sequence to be retained, at least a six-nucleotide match to both a V gene segment and a J gene segment was required. Rearrangements were classified as productive when the CDR3 lacked stop codons and remained in frame with V and J, and all other rearrangements were classified as non-productive. CDR3 was defined by IMGT convention, running from the second conserved V-encoded cysteine to the conserved J-encoded phenylalanine. The earlier analysis of 500 to 750 of the donors excluded any sequence lacking an unambiguous match to a single V gene segment. An earlier analysis of several hundred of the donors called V segments functional above 56.7% productive rearrangements and segregating when the between-donor standard deviation exceeded 5%. A statistical classification framework was built to diagnose cytomegalovirus status from the catalog of TCR beta chain sequences. In a later analysis, TCR nucleotide sequences were compared against IMGT/GENE-DB human TR gene sequences so that V and J genes could be assigned. Using the TCRdist pipeline, a later analysis assigned CDR3 sequences along with most-parsimonious VDJ recombination scenarios. In a later analysis, each TCR beta chain was defined by its CDR3 amino acid sequence together with its V-gene family, and reads lacking a unique V-gene family were excluded. A later analysis removed roughly 590 highly shared, low-generation-probability nucleotide sequences to deal with suspected cross-contamination and a sequencing artifact. For each public chain, a later analysis derived a clonal expansion index from normalized ranks of inferred template counts within each repertoire. Generation probabilities in a later analysis came from a VDJ recombination model fitted to out-of-frame rearrangements, and those results were checked against IGoR. In a later analysis, TCR-TCR, TCR-HLA and TCR-CMV co-occurrence was scored with hypergeometric tests, and a repertoire-size bias correction was applied to TCR pairs. False discovery rates were estimated in a later analysis by permuting HLA or CMV assignments 20 times. A later analysis grouped co-occurring TCRs with DBSCAN, adding TCRdist sequence similarity when clustering within HLA-allele-positive subsets. Repertoires with fewer than 30,000 or more than 120,000 public chains, plus five repertoires with anomalous nucleotide sharing, were excluded from co-occurrence clustering. TCRdb mirrors the immuneACCESS table, restricted to in-frame sequences. Some clones are absent from its copies; in checked studies, under half trace to an unresolved V gene, and the reason for the others is unknown. The V and J calls and clone size come from that table; D and trimming were worked out from the DNA. This sample's table has entries for roughly 100,000 clones. The top ten clones comprise 15% of the sample.

In total, 500 to 700 healthy bone marrow donors made up the cohort. Cohort members were all nominally healthy when sampled, although unrecorded immune exposures were likely present. The donor was CMV seropositive and was included in the group of almost 300 seropositive cohort members. A peripheral blood sample was collected from each donor, and TCR beta sequencing was performed on peripheral blood mononuclear cells. Genomic DNA was extracted from the blood cell samples with the Qiagen DNeasy Blood Extraction Kit. At the junction V is shortened by 2 bases and J by 5 bases, with 18 bases in between. Reading from cysteine to phenylalanine, the CDR3 counts 16 amino acids. The sequence is cut down to CDR3 DNA, 48 bases in frame from base 1. For CDR1 and CDR2, the germline V gene lists KGHSH and LQKENI. With respect to this clone: What this receptor recognizes is not known.

The sequence was collected from a man over 45 in good health and CMV-seropositive. The specimen sequenced was PBMCs. This sequence uses TRBV18 and TRBJ1-1; the D segment cannot be called with confidence. Here is the DNA: TGTGCCAGCTCACCATCCATCTATGAGCTTAGTACTGAAGCTTTCTTT. It encodes CASSPSIYELSTEAFF.